These 5 T cell receptor beta chains were all obtained from the same sample, sequenced in a study of blood T cell repertoires in COVID-19. Some clones are missing from TCRdb's copy, which holds only in-frame ones; the method was immunoSEQ multiplex PCR. The data show about 310,000 clones, with approximately 81% seen just once and around 2% held by the top ten. Sequencing input: PBMCs or T cells enriched from blood (not recorded which). The source is a woman aged 30 to 39 who had been exposed to COVID-19.

This clone was found a few times. The rearrangement uses TRBV3-1 (or the pseudogene TRBV3-2) and TRBJ2-2; 7 bases map to TRBD2. Trimming took 4 bases from V and 3 from J; bases not matched to a gene: 5. The CDR3 runs 15 residues. CDR1 is LGHDT, CDR2 YNNKEL, per germline (reference sequence). The CDR3 bases are TGTGCCAGCAGCCCCGCGGGGGTGGACACCGGGGAGCTGTTTTTT. It specifies CASSPAGVDTGELFF.

This chain joins TRBV7-9 and TRBJ2-1; D gene unclear. Trimming left V 4 bases short and J 8 bases short, with 21 bases between. The CDR3 runs 16 residues. Germline loops: CDR1 SEHNR, CDR2 FQNEAQ (reference sequence). The CDR3 loop reads CASSSETVEASDEQFF. CDR3 nucleotide sequence: TGTGCCAGCAGCTCCGAAACGGTTGAGGCCTCCGATGAGCAGTTCTTC.

This rearrangement joins TRBV27 to TRBJ2-7; D remains unclear. Germline CDR1 reads MNHEY; CDR2 reads SMNVEV (reference sequence). Trimming pared 5 bases from V and 2 bases from J, leaving 7 bases between. This CDR3 spans 12 amino acids. CDR3 residues: CASSPSPYEQYF. The CDR3 nucleotides read TGTGCCAGCAGTCCCTCCCCCTACGAGCAGTACTTC.

The V gene is TRBV24-1, the J gene TRBJ1-4; D unclear. This CDR3 has 13 residues. Per germline, CDR1 KGHDR and CDR2 SFDVKD. V was clipped by 9 bases and J by 6 bases, with 13 bases between them. This CDR3 is CATARVRDEKLFF. CDR3 coding DNA: TGTGCCACCGCTCGGGTTCGGGATGAAAAACTGTTTTTT.

There are many counts of this clone. The genes are TRBV2 and TRBJ2-7; D perhaps matches TRBD2 (5 bases). The V gene's germline CDR1 is SNHLY and CDR2 FYNNEI. The CDR3 runs 15 residues. V shed 6 bases and J shed 9 bases, with 24 bases lying between them. This CDR3 is CASRTGIGPTSGQYF. DNA of the CDR3: TGTGCCAGCAGGACCGGGATAGGGCCCACATCAGGGCAGTACTTC.